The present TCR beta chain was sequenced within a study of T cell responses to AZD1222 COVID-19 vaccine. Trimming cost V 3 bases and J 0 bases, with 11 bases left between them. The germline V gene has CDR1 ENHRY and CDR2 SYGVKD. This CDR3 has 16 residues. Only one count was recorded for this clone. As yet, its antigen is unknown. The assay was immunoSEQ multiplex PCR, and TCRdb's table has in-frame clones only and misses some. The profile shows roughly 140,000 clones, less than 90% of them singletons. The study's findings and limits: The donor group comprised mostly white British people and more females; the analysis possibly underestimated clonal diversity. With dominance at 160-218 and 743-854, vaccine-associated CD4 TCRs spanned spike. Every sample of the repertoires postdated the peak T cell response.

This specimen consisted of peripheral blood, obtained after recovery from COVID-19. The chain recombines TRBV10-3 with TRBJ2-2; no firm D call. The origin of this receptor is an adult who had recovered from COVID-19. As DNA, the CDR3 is TGTGCCATCAGTGACTTAGGACGGACGAACACCGGGGAGCTGTTTTTT. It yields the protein CAISDLGRTNTGELFF.